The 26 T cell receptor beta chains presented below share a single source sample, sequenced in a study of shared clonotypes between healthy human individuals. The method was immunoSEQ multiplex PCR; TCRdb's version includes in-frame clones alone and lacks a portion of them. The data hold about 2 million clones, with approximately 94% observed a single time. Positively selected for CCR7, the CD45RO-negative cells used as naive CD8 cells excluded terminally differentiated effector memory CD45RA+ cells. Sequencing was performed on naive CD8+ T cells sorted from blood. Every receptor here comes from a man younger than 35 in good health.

CDR3 in DNA: TGTGCCAGCAGTCCTCGGACAGGGCTTCAGACCCAGTACTTC. Its translation: CASSPRTGLQTQYF. V is TRBV28 and J is TRBJ2-5; TRBD1 aligns across 8 bases. In germline, CDR1 is MDHEN, CDR2 SYDVKM. Losses at the gene ends were 5 bases for V and 6 bases for J; bases not matched to a gene: 8. The CDR3 runs to 14 residues.

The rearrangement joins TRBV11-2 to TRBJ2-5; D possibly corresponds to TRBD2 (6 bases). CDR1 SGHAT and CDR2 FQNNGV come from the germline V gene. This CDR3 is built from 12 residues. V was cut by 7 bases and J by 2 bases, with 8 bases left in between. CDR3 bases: TGTGCCAGCACTGGGGGGCAAGAGACCCAGTACTTC. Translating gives CASTGGQETQYF.

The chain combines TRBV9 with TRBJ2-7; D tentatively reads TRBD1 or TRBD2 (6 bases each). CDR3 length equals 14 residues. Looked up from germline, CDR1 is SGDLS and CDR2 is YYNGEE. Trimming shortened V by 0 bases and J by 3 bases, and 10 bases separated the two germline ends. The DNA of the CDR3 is TGTGCCAGCAGCGTAGGCGGGGACAACTACGAGCAGTACTTC. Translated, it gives CASSVGGDNYEQYF.

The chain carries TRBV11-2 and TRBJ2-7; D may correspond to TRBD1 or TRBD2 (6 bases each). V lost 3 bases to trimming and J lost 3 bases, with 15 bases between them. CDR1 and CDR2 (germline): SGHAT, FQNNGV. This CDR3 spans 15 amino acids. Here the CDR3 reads CASSFFGGAGYEQYF. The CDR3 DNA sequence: TGTGCCAGCAGCTTCTTCGGGGGCGCGGGCTACGAGCAGTACTTC.

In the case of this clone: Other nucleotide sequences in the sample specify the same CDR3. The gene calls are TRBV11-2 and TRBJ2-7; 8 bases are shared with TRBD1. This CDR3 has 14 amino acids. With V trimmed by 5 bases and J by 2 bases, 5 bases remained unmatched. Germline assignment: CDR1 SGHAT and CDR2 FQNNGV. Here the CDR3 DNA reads TGTGCCAGCAGCACCGGGACAGGAACCTACGAGCAGTACTTC. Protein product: CASSTGTGTYEQYF.

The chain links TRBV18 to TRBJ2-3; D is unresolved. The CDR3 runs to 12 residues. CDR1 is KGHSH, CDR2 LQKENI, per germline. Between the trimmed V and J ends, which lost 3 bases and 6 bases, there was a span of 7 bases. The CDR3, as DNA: TGTGCCAGCTCACCTGACTTGGATACGCAGTATTTT. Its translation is CASSPDLDTQYF.

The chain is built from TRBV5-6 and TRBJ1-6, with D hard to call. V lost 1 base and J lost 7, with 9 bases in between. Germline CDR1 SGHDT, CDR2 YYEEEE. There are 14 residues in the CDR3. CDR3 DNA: TGTGCCAGCAGCTTGATGGCAGCCAATTCACCCCTCCACTTT. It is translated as CASSLMAANSPLHF. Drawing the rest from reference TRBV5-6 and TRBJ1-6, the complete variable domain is DAGVTQSPTHLIKTRGQQVTLRCSPKSGHDTVSWYQQALGQGPQFIFQYYEEEERQRGNFPDRFSGHQFPNYSSELNVNALLLGDSALYLCASSLMAANSPLHFGNGTRLTVT.

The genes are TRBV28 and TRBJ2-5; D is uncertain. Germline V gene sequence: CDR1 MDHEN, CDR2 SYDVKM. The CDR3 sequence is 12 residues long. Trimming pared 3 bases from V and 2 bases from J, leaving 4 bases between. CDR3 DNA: TGTGCCAGCAGTTTCAGGCAAGAGACCCAGTACTTC. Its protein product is CASSFRQETQYF.

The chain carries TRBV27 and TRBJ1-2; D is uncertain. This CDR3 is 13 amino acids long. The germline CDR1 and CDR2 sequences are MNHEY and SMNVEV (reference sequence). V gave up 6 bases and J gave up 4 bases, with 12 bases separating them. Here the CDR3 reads CASSVDIRYGYTF. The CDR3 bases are TGTGCCAGCAGCGTAGACATCCGCTATGGCTACACCTTC.

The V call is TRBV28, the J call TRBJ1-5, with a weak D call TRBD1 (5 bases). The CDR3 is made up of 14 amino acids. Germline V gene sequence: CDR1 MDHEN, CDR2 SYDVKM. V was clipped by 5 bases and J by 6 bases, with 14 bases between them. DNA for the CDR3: TGTGCCAGCAGTCTCAGGGTTTGGACTCAGCCCCAGCATTTT. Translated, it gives CASSLRVWTQPQHF.

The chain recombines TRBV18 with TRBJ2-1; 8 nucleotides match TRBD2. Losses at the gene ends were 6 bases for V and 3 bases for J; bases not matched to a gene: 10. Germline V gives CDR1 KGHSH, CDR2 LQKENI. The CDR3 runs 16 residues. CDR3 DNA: TGTGCCAGCTCGCCCACCGGGGGGGCGGGCTACAATGAGCAGTTCTTC. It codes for CASSPTGGAGYNEQFF.

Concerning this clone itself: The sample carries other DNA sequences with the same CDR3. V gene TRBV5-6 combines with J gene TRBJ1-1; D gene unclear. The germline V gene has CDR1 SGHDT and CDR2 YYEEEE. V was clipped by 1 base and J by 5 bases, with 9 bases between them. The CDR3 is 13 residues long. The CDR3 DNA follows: TGTGCCAGCAGCTTGCTCGGAGGGACTGAAGCTTTCTTT. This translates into CASSLLGGTEAFF.

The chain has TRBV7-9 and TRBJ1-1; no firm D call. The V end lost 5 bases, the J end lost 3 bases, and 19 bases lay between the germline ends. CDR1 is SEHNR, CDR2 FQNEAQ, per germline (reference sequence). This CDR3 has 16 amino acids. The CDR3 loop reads CASSPRDGEEYTEAFF. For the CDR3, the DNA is TGTGCCAGCAGCCCCAGAGACGGGGAGGAGTACACTGAAGCTTTCTTT.

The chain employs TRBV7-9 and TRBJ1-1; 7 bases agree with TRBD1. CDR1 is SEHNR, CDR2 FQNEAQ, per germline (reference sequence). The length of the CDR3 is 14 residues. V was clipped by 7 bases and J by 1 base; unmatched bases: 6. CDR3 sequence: CASTSWTGNTEAFF. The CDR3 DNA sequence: TGTGCCAGCACCTCCTGGACAGGGAACACTGAAGCTTTCTTT.

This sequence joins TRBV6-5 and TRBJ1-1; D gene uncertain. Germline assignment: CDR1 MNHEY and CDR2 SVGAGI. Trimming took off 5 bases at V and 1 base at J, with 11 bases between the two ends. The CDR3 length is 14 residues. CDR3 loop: CASSGSSRNTEAFF. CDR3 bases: TGTGCCAGCAGTGGGTCCAGCCGGAACACTGAAGCTTTCTTT.

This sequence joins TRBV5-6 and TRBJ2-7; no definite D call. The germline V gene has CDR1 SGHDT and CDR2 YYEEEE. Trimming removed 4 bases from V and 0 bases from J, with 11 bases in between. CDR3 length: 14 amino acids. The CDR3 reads CASSPGSSSYEQYF. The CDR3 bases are TGTGCCAGCAGCCCCGGGTCGAGCTCCTACGAGCAGTACTTC.

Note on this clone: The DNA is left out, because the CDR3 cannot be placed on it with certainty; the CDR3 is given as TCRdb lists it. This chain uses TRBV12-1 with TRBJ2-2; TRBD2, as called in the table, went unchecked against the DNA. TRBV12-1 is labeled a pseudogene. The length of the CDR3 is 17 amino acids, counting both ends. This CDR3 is CASSPWASGSETGELFF.

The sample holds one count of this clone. The CDR3, as DNA: TGTGCCAGCAGTTTAACAGGGCGGAACACTGAAGCTTTCTTT. It specifies CASSLTGRNTEAFF. The chain joins TRBV27 to TRBJ1-1; TRBD1 is a possible D gene (6 bases). V was cut by 2 bases and J by 1 base, with 8 bases left in between. The CDR3 spans 14 residues. Per the germline V gene, CDR1 is MNHEY and CDR2 is SMNVEV (reference sequence).

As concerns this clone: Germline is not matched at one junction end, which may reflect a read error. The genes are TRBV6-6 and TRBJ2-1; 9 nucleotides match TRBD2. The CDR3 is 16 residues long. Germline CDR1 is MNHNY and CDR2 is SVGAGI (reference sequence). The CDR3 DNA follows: TGTGCCAGCAGTTATTACAGGACTAGCGTCTACGATGAGCAGTTCTTC. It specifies CASSYYRTSVYDEQFF.

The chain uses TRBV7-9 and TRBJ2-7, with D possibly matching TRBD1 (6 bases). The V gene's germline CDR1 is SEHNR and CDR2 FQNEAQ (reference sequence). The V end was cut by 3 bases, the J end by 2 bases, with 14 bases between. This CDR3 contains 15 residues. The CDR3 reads CASSFQQGHPYEQYF. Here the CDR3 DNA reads TGTGCCAGCAGCTTCCAACAGGGACACCCCTACGAGCAGTACTTC.

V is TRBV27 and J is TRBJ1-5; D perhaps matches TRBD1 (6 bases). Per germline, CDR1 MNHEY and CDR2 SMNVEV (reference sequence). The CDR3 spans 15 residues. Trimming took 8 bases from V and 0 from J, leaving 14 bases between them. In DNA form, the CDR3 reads TGTGCCAGCTCCGGGACACCTTATAGCAATCAGCCCCAGCATTTT. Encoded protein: CASSGTPYSNQPQHF.

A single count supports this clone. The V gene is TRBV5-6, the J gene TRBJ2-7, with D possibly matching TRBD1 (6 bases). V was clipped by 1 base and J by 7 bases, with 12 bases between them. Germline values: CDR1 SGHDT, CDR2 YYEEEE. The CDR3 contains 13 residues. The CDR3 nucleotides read TGTGCCAGCAGCTTGTTTTCAGGGGTTGAGCAGTACTTC. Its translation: CASSLFSGVEQYF. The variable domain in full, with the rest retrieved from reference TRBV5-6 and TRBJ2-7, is DAGVTQSPTHLIKTRGQQVTLRCSPKSGHDTVSWYQQALGQGPQFIFQYYEEEERQRGNFPDRFSGHQFPNYSSELNVNALLLGDSALYLCASSLFSGVEQYFGPGTRLTVT.

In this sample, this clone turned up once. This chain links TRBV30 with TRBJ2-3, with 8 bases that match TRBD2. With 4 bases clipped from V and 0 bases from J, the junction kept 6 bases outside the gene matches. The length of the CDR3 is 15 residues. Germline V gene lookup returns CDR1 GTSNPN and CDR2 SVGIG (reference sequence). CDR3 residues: CAWTHSGVSTDTQYF. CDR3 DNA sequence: TGTGCCTGGACCCATAGCGGGGTAAGCACAGATACGCAGTATTTT.

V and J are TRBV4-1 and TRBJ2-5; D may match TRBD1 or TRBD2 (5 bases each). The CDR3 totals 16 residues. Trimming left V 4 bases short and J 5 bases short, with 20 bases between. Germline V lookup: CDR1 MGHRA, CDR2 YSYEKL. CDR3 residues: CASSPPWGGGMETQYF. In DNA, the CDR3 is TGCGCCAGCAGCCCGCCTTGGGGCGGAGGCATGGAGACCCAGTACTTC.

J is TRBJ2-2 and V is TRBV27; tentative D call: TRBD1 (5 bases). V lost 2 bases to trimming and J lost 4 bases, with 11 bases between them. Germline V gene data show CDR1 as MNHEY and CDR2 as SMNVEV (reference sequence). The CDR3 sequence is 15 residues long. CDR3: CASSLQGVTTGELFF. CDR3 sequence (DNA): TGTGCCAGCAGTTTACAGGGTGTAACCACCGGGGAGCTGTTTTTT.

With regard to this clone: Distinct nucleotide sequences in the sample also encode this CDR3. This CDR3 is CASSSTGAQETQYF. CDR3 DNA: TGTGCCAGCAGCTCGACAGGGGCTCAAGAGACCCAGTACTTC. The gene calls are TRBV7-9 and TRBJ2-5, with 8 bases identical to TRBD1. The CDR3 sequence is 14 residues long. With V trimmed by 4 bases and J by 2 bases, 3 bases remained unmatched. Germline V gene data show CDR1 as SEHNR and CDR2 as FQNEAQ (reference sequence).